These 21 T cell receptor beta chains came from one sample sequenced in a study of blood T cell repertoires in COVID-19. TCRdb keeps only in-frame clones here, not all; method: immunoSEQ multiplex PCR. The sample lists around 250,000 clones; approximately 88% were seen once. The sample consisted of PBMCs or T cells enriched from blood (not recorded which). The source is a woman in her thirties or forties who had been exposed to COVID-19.

The chain combines TRBV27 with TRBJ1-4; the D is unclear. The CDR3 runs to 15 residues. Germline V gives CDR1 MNHEY, CDR2 SMNVEV (reference sequence). V lost 0 bases and J lost 2, with 7 bases in between. CDR3 in amino acids: CASSLSWRTNEKLFF. The CDR3 region has the DNA TGTGCCAGCAGTTTATCGTGGAGGACTAATGAAAAACTGTTTTTT.

The chain combines TRBV12-3 or TRBV12-4 with TRBJ1-1; TRBD1 might be the D (5 bases). The CDR3 is 13 residues long. V lost 3 bases, J lost 3 bases, and 8 bases lay in between. CDR3 loop: CASSFGGYTEAFF. The CDR3 bases are TGTGCCAGCAGTTTTGGGGGGTACACTGAAGCTTTCTTT.

The chain couples TRBV6-2 or TRBV6-3 to TRBJ2-6; 8 bases map to TRBD1. The CDR3 loop spans 18 amino acids. CDR1 MNHEY and CDR2 SVGEGT come from the germline V gene. The V and J ends lost 6 bases and 0 bases, in that order; junction bases with no gene match: 10. The CDR3 DNA reads TGTGCCAGCAGGCCTCTTGGACAGGGAATCTCTGGGGCCAACGTCCTGACTTTC. Its protein product is CASRPLGQGISGANVLTF.

The chain is built from TRBV15 and TRBJ2-4, with 8 bases matching TRBD2. J was trimmed by 9 bases and V by 0 bases; bases with no gene match: 19. The V gene's germline CDR1 is LNHNV and CDR2 YYDKDF (reference sequence). This CDR3 is built from 19 residues. The CDR3 DNA follows: TGTGCCACCAGCAGAGATCCAGCGGGGGTTATCGGACAACAGACCATTCAGTACTTC. This codes for CATSRDPAGVIGQQTIQYF.

A word on this clone: The junction shows a germline mismatch at one end, possibly a read error. The chain couples TRBV5-1 to TRBJ2-5; 7 nucleotides line up with TRBD1. Germline loops: CDR1 SGHRS, CDR2 YFSETQ. CDR3 length: 15 residues. CDR3 sequence reads: CASSSTDRVLETQYF. The DNA for the CDR3 is TGTGCCAGCAGCTCAACCGACAGGGTGTTAGAGACCCAGTACTTC.

J is TRBJ2-2 and V is TRBV5-4; possibly TRBD1 for D (6 bases). V was cut by 2 bases and J by 7 bases, with 18 bases left in between. CDR1 and CDR2 from the germline V gene are SGHNT and YYREEE (reference sequence). The length of the CDR3 is 16 residues. CDR3 in DNA: TGTGCCAGCAGCTTTGCATCAGGGGCGGTTGGCGGGGAGCTGTTTTTT. Its translation: CASSFASGAVGGELFF. The variable domain in full, completed from reference TRBV5-4 and TRBJ2-2, reads ETGVTQSPTHLIKTRGQQVTLRCSSQSGHNTVSWYQQALGQGPQFIFQYYREEENGRGNFPPRFSGLQFPNYSSELNVNALELDDSALYLCASSFASGAVGGELFFGEGSRLTVL.

The chain carries TRBV7-3 and TRBJ2-1; D is possibly TRBD1 (6 bases). The V gene lost 4 bases and the J gene lost 7 bases, with 8 bases spanning the gap. The CDR3 covers 12 residues. Germline assignment: CDR1 SGHTA and CDR2 FQGTGA. The CDR3 protein is CASSSQGNEQFF. CDR3 nucleotides: TGTGCCAGCAGCTCGCAGGGGAATGAGCAGTTCTTC.

V is TRBV24-1 and J is TRBJ2-7; TRBD1 matches 8 bases. Germline CDR1 KGHDR, CDR2 SFDVKD. The CDR3 covers 14 residues. V was pared by 4 bases and J by 3 bases, with 4 bases of the junction left unmatched. As DNA, the CDR3 is TGTGCCACCAGTGACAACGGACAGGGCTACGAGCAGTACTTC. Its translation: CATSDNGQGYEQYF.

The chain recombines TRBV19 with TRBJ2-2; tentative D call: TRBD2 (7 bases). Germline V gene sequence: CDR1 LNHDA, CDR2 SQIVND (reference sequence). This CDR3 region has 16 residues. V lost 6 bases and J lost 6, with 20 bases in between. The CDR3 region is CASSYREGRWAGELFF. CDR3 DNA: TGTGCCAGTAGCTACAGGGAGGGAAGATGGGCCGGGGAGCTGTTTTTT.

The V and J genes are TRBV6-4 and TRBJ1-1; TRBD1 might be the D (5 bases). Trimming removed 5 bases at V and 11 bases at J, with 21 bases between. CDR1 is MRHNA, CDR2 SNTAGT, per germline. The CDR3 has 14 residues. The chain's CDR3 is CASSTGYPKPAAFF. CDR3 nucleotides: TGTGCCAGCAGTACAGGATATCCCAAACCGGCGGCTTTCTTT.

This chain joins TRBV5-4 and TRBJ2-7, with D possibly being TRBD1 (5 bases). Trimming took 5 bases from V and 5 from J, leaving 11 bases between them. In germline, CDR1 is SGHNT, CDR2 YYREEE (reference sequence). The CDR3 is 12 residues long. In DNA form, the CDR3 reads TGTGCCAGCAGTTCCCAGGGTAACGAGCAGTACGTC. Its protein product is CASSSQGNEQYV.

The table lists this clone with a count of one. The chain uses TRBV6-5 and TRBJ1-1; TRBD1 aligns across 7 bases. Germline trimming cut 2 bases from V and 1 base from J; bases unmatched to any gene: 4. The CDR3 contains 15 residues. Germline V gene lookup returns CDR1 MNHEY and CDR2 SVGAGI. For the CDR3, the DNA is TGTGCCAGCAGTTACACAGGGGCCCGGAACACTGAAGCTTTCTTT. Translated, it gives CASSYTGARNTEAFF.

This clone was seen just once. J is TRBJ2-2 and V is TRBV7-6, with D maybe TRBD1 (6 bases). Germline V gene sequence: CDR1 SGHVS, CDR2 FNYEAQ. Between the trimmed V and J ends, which lost 6 bases and 6 bases, there was a span of 26 bases. This CDR3 comprises 18 residues. The CDR3 is CASSGQRRLVGIAGELFF. The CDR3 DNA follows: TGTGCCAGCAGTGGACAGCGGAGGTTGGTTGGGATCGCCGGGGAGCTGTTTTTT.

The gene calls are TRBV24-1 and TRBJ1-1, with D possibly being TRBD1 (6 bases). CDR1 and CDR2 from the germline V gene are KGHDR and SFDVKD. The V end was cut by 9 bases, the J end by 0 bases, with 10 bases between. The CDR3 has 13 amino acids. CDR3 coding DNA: TGTGCCACCCGGCAGGGGTTGAACACTGAAGCTTTCTTT. Translating it yields CATRQGLNTEAFF.

The chain employs TRBV2 and TRBJ1-6; D possibly corresponds to TRBD1 (6 bases). Germline V gene lookup returns CDR1 SNHLY and CDR2 FYNNEI. This CDR3 comprises 15 residues. Between the trimmed V and J ends, which lost 7 bases and 0 bases, there was a span of 10 bases. CDR3 loop: CASNQGSSYNSPLHF. The CDR3 DNA sequence: TGTGCCAGCAACCAGGGGAGCTCCTATAATTCACCCCTCCACTTT.

This clone is a singleton in its sample. This sequence joins TRBV3-1 (or the pseudogene TRBV3-2) and TRBJ1-3; 7 bases align to TRBD1. The CDR3 contains 16 residues. V dropped 1 base and J dropped 0; count of bases not matched to a gene: 3. The germline CDR1 and CDR2 sequences are LGHDT and YNNKEL (reference sequence). The CDR3 coding sequence is TGTGCCAGCAGCCAAGTCGGGACAGTCTCTGGAAACACCATATATTTT. Residues: CASSQVGTVSGNTIYF.

V usage is TRBV7-2 and J usage is TRBJ2-7, with D possibly being TRBD2 (5 bases). The CDR3 consists of 14 residues. V lost 7 bases and J lost 2, with 15 bases in between. Germline assignment: CDR1 SGHTA and CDR2 FQGNSA. CDR3 amino acids: CASTQGGLTYEQYF. The CDR3 DNA reads as TGTGCCAGCACCCAAGGAGGACTGACCTACGAGCAGTACTTC.

The chain couples TRBV3-1 (or the pseudogene TRBV3-2) to TRBJ2-5; TRBD2 might be the D (5 bases). The CDR3 runs to 13 residues. V lost 5 bases, J lost 4 bases, and 11 bases lay in between. Germline V gives CDR1 LGHDT, CDR2 YNNKEL (reference sequence). The CDR3 nucleotides read TGTGCCAGCAGCAGGATAGGGAGAGAGACCCAGTACTTC. Protein sequence: CASSRIGRETQYF.

The genes are TRBV27 and TRBJ2-7; 10 bases align to TRBD1. Germline values: CDR1 MNHEY, CDR2 SMNVEV (reference sequence). V lost 6 bases and J lost 7; bases outside the gene matches: 15. The CDR3 contains 16 residues. The chain's CDR3 is CASRRDILDRGHEQYV. The CDR3 coding sequence is TGTGCCAGCAGAAGGGATATACTAGACAGGGGGCATGAGCAGTACGTC.

The V and J genes are TRBV6-6 and TRBJ2-1, with 8 bases fitting TRBD1. V was pared by 8 bases and J by 9 bases, with 15 bases of the junction left unmatched. Looked up from germline, CDR1 is MNHNY and CDR2 is SVGAGI (reference sequence). This CDR3 has 15 residues. The CDR3 DNA sequence: TGTGCCAGCGAAAAAGACCTTACAGGGGGTGGTGAGCAGTTCTTC. Amino acid sequence: CASEKDLTGGGEQFF.

The V call is TRBV30, the J call TRBJ2-5; 11 bases map to TRBD2. The CDR3 contains 14 residues. From germline, CDR1 is GTSNPN and CDR2 SVGIG (reference sequence). V shed 5 bases, J shed 2 bases, and the junction held 4 bases outside the gene matches. The CDR3 sequence is CAWRLAGTQETQYF. CDR3 bases: TGTGCCTGGCGACTAGCGGGGACACAAGAGACCCAGTACTTC.